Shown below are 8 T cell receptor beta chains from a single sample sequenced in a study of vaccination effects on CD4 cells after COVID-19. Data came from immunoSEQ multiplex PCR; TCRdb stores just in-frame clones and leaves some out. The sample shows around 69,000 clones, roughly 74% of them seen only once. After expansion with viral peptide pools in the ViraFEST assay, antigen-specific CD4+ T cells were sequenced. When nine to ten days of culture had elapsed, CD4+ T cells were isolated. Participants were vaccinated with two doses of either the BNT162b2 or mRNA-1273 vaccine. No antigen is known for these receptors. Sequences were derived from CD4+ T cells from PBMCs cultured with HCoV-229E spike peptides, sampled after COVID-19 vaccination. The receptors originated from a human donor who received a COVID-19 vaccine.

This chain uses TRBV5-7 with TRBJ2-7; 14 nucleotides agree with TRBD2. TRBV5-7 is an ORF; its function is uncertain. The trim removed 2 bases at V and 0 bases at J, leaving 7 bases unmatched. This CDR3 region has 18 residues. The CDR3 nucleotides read TGTGCCAGCAGCTTAACCGGACTAGCGGGGGGCCTCTCCTACGAGCAGTACGTC. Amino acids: CASSLTGLAGGLSYEQYV.

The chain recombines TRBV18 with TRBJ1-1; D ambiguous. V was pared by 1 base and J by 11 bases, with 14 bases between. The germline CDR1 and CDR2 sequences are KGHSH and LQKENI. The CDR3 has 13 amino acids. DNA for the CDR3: TGTGCCAGCTCACCACGGGCAGAGCTCCGGGCTTTCTTT. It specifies CASSPRAELRAFF. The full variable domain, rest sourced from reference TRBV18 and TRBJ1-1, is NAGVMQNPRHLVRRRGQEARLRCSPMKGHSHVYWYRQLPEEGLKFMVYLQKENIIDESGMPKERFSAEFPKEGPSILRIQQVVRGDSAAYFCASSPRAELRAFFGQGTRLTVV.

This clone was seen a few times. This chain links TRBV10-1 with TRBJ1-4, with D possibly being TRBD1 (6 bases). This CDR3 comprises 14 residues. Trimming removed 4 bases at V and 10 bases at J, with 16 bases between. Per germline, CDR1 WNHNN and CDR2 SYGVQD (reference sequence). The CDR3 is CASSASGDTGKLFF. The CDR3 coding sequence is TGCGCCAGCAGTGCATCGGGGGACACGGGAAAACTGTTTTTT.

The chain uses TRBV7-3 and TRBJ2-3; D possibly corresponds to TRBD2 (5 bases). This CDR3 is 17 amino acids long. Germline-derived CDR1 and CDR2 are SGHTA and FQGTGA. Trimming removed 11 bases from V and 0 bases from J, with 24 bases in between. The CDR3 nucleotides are TGTGCCCGGGATTCGGTTCTGCCCGAGTCTAGCACAGATACGCAGTATTTT. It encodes CARDSVLPESSTDTQYF. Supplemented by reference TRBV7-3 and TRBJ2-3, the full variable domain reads GAGVSQTPSNKVTEKGKYVELRCDPISGHTALYWYRQSLGQGPEFLIYFQGTGAADDSGLPNDRFFAVRPEGSVSTLKIQRTERGDSAVYLCARDSVLPESSTDTQYFGPGTRLTVL.

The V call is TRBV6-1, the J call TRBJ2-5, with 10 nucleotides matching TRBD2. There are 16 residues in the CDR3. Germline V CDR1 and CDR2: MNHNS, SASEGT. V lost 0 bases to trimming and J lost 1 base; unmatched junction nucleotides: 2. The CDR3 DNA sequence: TGTGCCAGCAGTGAAGCACTAGCGGGGAGCCAAGAGACCCAGTACTTC. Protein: CASSEALAGSQETQYF.

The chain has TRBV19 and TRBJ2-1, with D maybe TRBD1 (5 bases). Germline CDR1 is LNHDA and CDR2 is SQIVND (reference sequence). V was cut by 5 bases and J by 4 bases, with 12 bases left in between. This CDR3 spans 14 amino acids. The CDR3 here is CASSHQGLYNEQFF. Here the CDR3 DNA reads TGTGCCAGTAGTCACCAGGGTCTGTACAATGAGCAGTTCTTC.

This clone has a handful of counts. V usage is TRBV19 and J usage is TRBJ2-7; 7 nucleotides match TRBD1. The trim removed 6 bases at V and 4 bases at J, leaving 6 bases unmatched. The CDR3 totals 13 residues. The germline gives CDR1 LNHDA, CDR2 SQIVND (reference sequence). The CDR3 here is CASSRGQTYEQYV. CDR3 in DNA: TGTGCCAGTAGCCGGGGACAGACTTACGAGCAGTACGTC.

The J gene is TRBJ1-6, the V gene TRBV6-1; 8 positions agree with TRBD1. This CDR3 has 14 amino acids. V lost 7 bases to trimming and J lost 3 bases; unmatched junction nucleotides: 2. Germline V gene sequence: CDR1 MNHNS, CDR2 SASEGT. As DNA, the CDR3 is TGTGCCAGCAAAGGACAGGGCTATAATTCACCCCTCCACTTT. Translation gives CASKGQGYNSPLHF.